Each of the 29 T cell receptor beta chains below was sequenced from the same sample in a study of CD8+ T cells in alopecia areata. The sequencing template was cDNA reverse transcribed from extracted RNA. TCRdb's copy holds only in-frame clones and misses some; the assay was immunoSEQ multiplex PCR. The table has 150,000 or so clones, 55% seen once; the top ten hold about 4.3%. Input material: CD4+ T cells sorted from blood. The receptors here all came from a human donor in good health.

The V and J genes are TRBV14 and TRBJ1-2, with D maybe TRBD1 (6 bases). Germline V gene lookup returns CDR1 SGHDN and CDR2 FVKESK. Between the trimmed V and J ends, which lost 6 bases and 2 bases, there was a span of 10 bases. The CDR3 sequence is 13 residues long. This CDR3 reads CASRRTGNYGYTF. The CDR3 DNA sequence: TGTGCCAGCAGACGAACAGGGAACTATGGCTACACCTTC.

As concerns this clone: Additional DNA sequences in this sample encode the identical CDR3. This sequence joins TRBV30 and TRBJ1-5; tentatively, D is TRBD1 (6 bases). The germline V gene has CDR1 GTSNPN and CDR2 SVGIG (reference sequence). The CDR3 extends over 12 amino acids. Trimming shortened V by 3 bases and J by 4 bases, and 7 bases separated the two germline ends. Here the CDR3 DNA reads TGTGCCTGGAGACAGGGTAATCAGCCCCAGCATTTT. Translating gives CAWRQGNQPQHF.

Regarding this clone: Additional DNA sequences in this sample encode the identical CDR3. CDR3 sequence (DNA): TGTGCCAGCAGGGGGACAGGGAACACTGAAGCTTTCTTT. This encodes CASRGTGNTEAFF. The chain carries TRBV6-5 and TRBJ1-1; 8 positions agree with TRBD1. Germline V lookup: CDR1 MNHEY, CDR2 SVGAGI. This CDR3 comprises 13 residues. Trimming took 6 bases from V and 1 from J; bases not matched to a gene: 1.

The rearrangement joins TRBV5-1 to TRBJ2-1; D unresolved. Trimming left V 0 bases short and J 8 bases short, with 12 bases between. The CDR3 has 14 residues. Germline CDR1 and CDR2: SGHRS and YFSETQ. The chain's CDR3 is CASSLVYQRDEQFF. The CDR3 DNA follows: TGCGCCAGCAGCTTGGTCTACCAACGAGATGAGCAGTTCTTC.

The gene calls are TRBV9 and TRBJ2-1, with 8 bases lining up with TRBD2. V shed 0 bases and J 2 bases; nucleotides not matched to a gene: 1. Germline V lookup: CDR1 SGDLS, CDR2 YYNGEE. The CDR3 extends over 15 amino acids. Here the CDR3 reads CASSVAGLAYNEQFF. The CDR3 DNA is TGTGCCAGCAGCGTAGCGGGACTAGCCTACAATGAGCAGTTCTTC.

A single count supports this clone. V is TRBV2 and J is TRBJ2-5, with 8 bases matching TRBD1. CDR3 length equals 14 residues. The germline CDR1 and CDR2 sequences are SNHLY and FYNNEI. Unmatched junction bases numbered 8, after V lost 6 bases and J lost 5 bases. The CDR3 is CASSPWTGTETQYF. CDR3 DNA: TGTGCCAGCAGCCCTTGGACAGGGACTGAGACCCAGTACTTC.

The chain has TRBV5-1 and TRBJ2-7, with a weak D call TRBD2 (5 bases). The CDR3 has 16 amino acids. The germline gives CDR1 SGHRS, CDR2 YFSETQ. The V gene lost 1 base and the J gene lost 1 base, with 15 bases spanning the gap. This chain's CDR3 is CASSLTFPGSSYEQYF. The CDR3 DNA reads as TGCGCCAGCAGCTTGACGTTTCCGGGGTCGTCCTACGAGCAGTACTTC. Variable domain in full (rest from reference TRBV5-1 and TRBJ2-7): KAGVTQTPRYLIKTRGQQVTLSCSPISGHRSVSWYQQTPGQGLQFLFEYFSETQRNKGNFPGRFSGRQFSNSRSEMNVSTLELGDSALYLCASSLTFPGSSYEQYFGPGTRLTVT.

The chain has TRBV6-1 and TRBJ2-7, with D hard to call. CDR3 length equals 16 residues. Trimming removed 4 bases from V and 1 base from J, with 17 bases in between. Germline-derived CDR1 and CDR2 are MNHNS and SASEGT. The CDR3, as DNA: TGTGCCAGCAGTGCTCTGACCCCGGTCACTTCCTACGAGCAGTACTTC. Protein: CASSALTPVTSYEQYF.

The chain is built from TRBV5-1 and TRBJ2-7, with TRBD1 matching 8 bases. The CDR3 runs 14 residues. Trimming cost V 5 bases and J 2 bases; bases outside gene matches: 6. Germline CDR1 reads SGHRS; CDR2 reads YFSETQ. The CDR3 coding sequence is TGCGCCAGCAGACCGGGACAGGTTCCCTACGAGCAGTACTTC. Translating gives CASRPGQVPYEQYF.

The chain couples TRBV29-1 to TRBJ2-5; possibly TRBD2 for D (7 bases). CDR1 and CDR2 (germline): SQVTM, ANQGSEA. There are 12 residues in the CDR3. Trimming pared 7 bases from V and 7 bases from J, leaving 16 bases between. The CDR3: CSEGEGLSTQYF. CDR3 nucleotides: TGCAGCGAGGGGGAGGGACTTTCGACCCAGTACTTC. Supplemented by reference TRBV29-1 and TRBJ2-5, the full variable domain reads SAVISQKPSRDICQRGTSLTIQCQVDSQVTMMFWYRQQPGQSLTLIATANQGSEATYESGFVIDKFPISRPNLTFSTLTVSNMSPEDSSIYLCSEGEGLSTQYFGPGTRLLVL.

This clone was seen only a few times. The chain is built from TRBV20-1 and TRBJ1-1; the D is unclear. There are 11 residues in the CDR3. Between the trimmed V and J ends, which lost 0 bases and 6 bases, there was a span of 5 bases. Per the germline V gene, CDR1 is DFQATT and CDR2 is SNEGSKA (reference sequence). DNA for the CDR3: TGCAGTGCTAGAGATTTTCCTGAAGCTTTCTTT. It is translated as CSARDFPEAFF.

This chain links TRBV4-2 with TRBJ2-2; D not resolved. The CDR3 length is 15 residues. The V and J ends lost 1 base and 4 bases respectively, with 10 bases between them. Germline assignment: CDR1 LGHNA and CDR2 YNFKEQ. The CDR3 loop reads CASSQVELRTGELFF. CDR3 sequence (DNA): TGTGCCAGCAGCCAAGTGGAACTACGCACCGGGGAGCTGTTTTTT.

This clone occurred a few times. This rearrangement joins TRBV2 to TRBJ2-2; perhaps TRBD1 as D (6 bases). Germline-derived CDR1 and CDR2 are SNHLY and FYNNEI. With 5 bases removed from V and 7 bases from J, the gap between germline ends came to 11 bases. CDR3 length equals 13 residues. The DNA of the CDR3 is TGTGCCAGCAGTCTTCAGGGGTACGGGGAGCTGTTTTTT. Its translation: CASSLQGYGELFF.

This clone was detected a few times. The chain joins TRBV28 to TRBJ1-5, with a weak D call TRBD1 (6 bases). The CDR3 length is 15 residues. V was shortened by 5 bases and J by 4 bases, with 15 bases between the two germline ends. Germline assignment: CDR1 MDHEN and CDR2 SYDVKM. The CDR3 loop reads CASSLMTGRNQPQHF. The CDR3 DNA reads TGTGCCAGCAGTCTTATGACAGGCCGTAATCAGCCCCAGCATTTT. The full variable domain, rest sourced from reference TRBV28 and TRBJ1-5, is DVKVTQSSRYLVKRTGEKVFLECVQDMDHENMFWYRQDPGLGLRLIYFSYDVKMKEKGDIPEGYSVSREKKERFSLILESASTNQTSMYLCASSLMTGRNQPQHFGDGTRLSIL.

V is TRBV7-8 and J is TRBJ2-3, with D tentatively TRBD1 (6 bases). The CDR3 contains 14 residues. The germline gives CDR1 SGHVS, CDR2 FQNEAQ. The ends were cut back, 5 bases at V and 0 bases at J, with 9 bases in the middle. For the CDR3, the DNA is TGTGCCAGCAGCCGCGGACAGAGCACAGATACGCAGTATTTT. Translating gives CASSRGQSTDTQYF.

In DNA, the CDR3 is TGTGCCTGTTCGCCATCCTTTTTTGGCTACACCTTC. It codes for CACSPSFFGYTF. The genes are TRBV30 and TRBJ1-2; D unresolved. V shed 6 bases and J shed 7 bases, with 15 bases lying between them. The germline V gene has CDR1 GTSNPN and CDR2 SVGIG (reference sequence). This CDR3 contains 12 residues.

The table lists this clone with many counts. The chain has TRBV7-2 and TRBJ2-1; 10 bases map to TRBD1. The CDR3 sequence is 15 residues long. The V gene's germline CDR1 is SGHTA and CDR2 FQGNSA. The ends lost 4 bases at V and 2 bases at J; junction bases unmatched: 2. CDR3 loop: CASSSDRGAYNEQFF. The CDR3 region has the DNA TGTGCCAGCAGCTCGGACAGGGGGGCCTACAATGAGCAGTTCTTC.

The chain couples TRBV6-1 to TRBJ1-2; a possible D gene is TRBD1 (5 bases). CDR3 size: 13 residues. V was shortened by 7 bases and J by 4 bases, with 13 bases between the two germline ends. CDR1 is MNHNS, CDR2 SASEGT, per germline. For the CDR3, the DNA is TGTGCCAGCACCCCAGACAGCATCTATGGCTACACCTTC. This encodes CASTPDSIYGYTF.

V gene TRBV13 combines with J gene TRBJ1-5, with 7 bases matching TRBD1. The J segment lost 6 bases and the V segment lost 5 bases, leaving 4 bases of the junction unmatched. This CDR3 spans 13 amino acids. The germline V gene encodes CDR1 PRHDT and CDR2 FYEKMQ (reference sequence). The CDR3, as DNA: TGTGCCAGCAGCCCCCAGGGGGTTCAGCCCCAGCATTTT. It encodes CASSPQGVQPQHF.

In this sample, this clone turned up once. The chain couples TRBV29-1 to TRBJ2-7; no reliable D call. Germline V gene lookup returns CDR1 SQVTM and CDR2 ANQGSEA. V shed 7 bases and J shed 1 base, with 11 bases lying between them. There are 12 residues in the CDR3. The CDR3, as DNA: TGCAGCGCCCGTGTCGGGTCCTACGAGCAGTACTTC. Translation: CSARVGSYEQYF.

This clone was counted a few times. This chain joins TRBV5-4 and TRBJ2-7; D is ambiguous. This CDR3 has 13 amino acids. V was pared by 0 bases and J by 6 bases, with 10 bases between. Germline V gives CDR1 SGHNT, CDR2 YYREEE (reference sequence). The DNA for the CDR3 is TGTGCCAGCAGCTTGGAATGGTCTGGCGAGCAGTACTTC. It translates to CASSLEWSGEQYF.

V is TRBV30 and J is TRBJ2-1; 13 bases line up with TRBD2. V lost 3 bases, J lost 5 bases, and 7 bases stayed unmatched. CDR3 length: 16 residues. The germline CDR1 and CDR2 sequences are GTSNPN and SVGIG (reference sequence). CDR3 nucleotide sequence: TGTGCCTGGAGGATCCCCGGGACTAGCGGGAACAATGAGCAGTTCTTC. Amino acids: CAWRIPGTSGNNEQFF.

This clone appeared once. The gene calls are TRBV5-1 and TRBJ1-5; TRBD1 might be the D (6 bases). This CDR3 contains 13 residues. The V gene lost 1 base and the J gene lost 9 bases, with 11 bases spanning the gap. The V gene's germline CDR1 is SGHRS and CDR2 YFSETQ. CDR3: CASSLSAGAPQHF. In nucleotides, the CDR3 is TGCGCCAGCAGCTTGTCGGCAGGGGCGCCCCAGCATTTT.

The chain recombines TRBV29-1 with TRBJ1-2; TRBD1 is a possible D gene (5 bases). Trimming cost V 1 base and J 8 bases, with 11 bases left between them. CDR1 SQVTM and CDR2 ANQGSEA come from the germline V gene. The CDR3 spans 12 residues. CDR3 coding DNA: TGCAGCGTTGAAGGGGGGGTCGACGGCTACACCTTC. This codes for CSVEGGVDGYTF.

The V gene is TRBV7-3, the J gene TRBJ2-3, with D tentatively TRBD2 (5 bases). This CDR3 spans 14 amino acids. Trimming cost V 1 base and J 5 bases, with 10 bases left between them. Germline V CDR1 and CDR2: SGHTA, FQGTGA. CDR3 in amino acids: CASSLNGVEDTQYF. The DNA for the CDR3 is TGTGCCAGCAGCTTAAACGGGGTGGAAGATACGCAGTATTTT.

The table lists this clone with a few counts. The chain combines TRBV29-1 with TRBJ1-1, with no clear D. The CDR3 has 11 amino acids. Germline CDR1 reads SQVTM; CDR2 reads ANQGSEA. Trimming took 8 bases from V and 7 from J, leaving 14 bases between them. For the CDR3, the DNA is TGCAGCTCTGTGGGAGCTTATGAAGCTTTCTTT. It yields the protein CSSVGAYEAFF.

This CDR3 reads CASSFSSGSPIDNEQFF. In DNA form, the CDR3 reads TGCGCCAGCAGCTTCTCTAGCGGGAGCCCGATTGACAATGAGCAGTTCTTC. The rearrangement links TRBV5-1 to TRBJ2-1; 10 positions agree with TRBD2. This CDR3 is 17 amino acids long. CDR1 and CDR2 from the germline V gene are SGHRS and YFSETQ. J was trimmed by 5 bases and V by 2 bases; bases with no gene match: 10. The whole variable domain, remainder taken from reference TRBV5-1 and TRBJ2-1, is KAGVTQTPRYLIKTRGQQVTLSCSPISGHRSVSWYQQTPGQGLQFLFEYFSETQRNKGNFPGRFSGRQFSNSRSEMNVSTLELGDSALYLCASSFSSGSPIDNEQFFGPGTRLTVL.

A few counts support this clone. The chain couples TRBV19 to TRBJ2-2, with 9 bases lining up with TRBD1. Unmatched junction bases numbered 2, after V lost 6 bases and J lost 3 bases. The germline V gene has CDR1 LNHDA and CDR2 SQIVND (reference sequence). CDR3 length: 14 residues. The chain's CDR3 is CASRQGAYTGELFF. CDR3 sequence (DNA): TGTGCCAGTAGACAGGGGGCTTACACCGGGGAGCTGTTTTTT.

This clone has ten or more counts. The rearrangement uses TRBV5-1 and TRBJ2-1; no firm D call. CDR1 SGHRS and CDR2 YFSETQ come from the germline V gene. V gave up 0 bases and J gave up 1 base, with 8 bases separating them. The CDR3 is 15 residues long. In nucleotides, the CDR3 is TGCGCCAGCAGCTTGGCCGCGGCTTCCTACAATGAGCAGTTCTTC. Amino acids: CASSLAAASYNEQFF.